This note documents a single T cell receptor beta chain sequence. The target antigen is unknown. The data are from a study of Tregs in tolerant kidney transplant recipients. Points from the study as a whole: Biological reproducibility was not directly addressed, but technical replication error appeared minimal.

Thawed PBMCs were FACS-sorted into unstimulated CD4+CD25+CD127- regulatory T cells, CD4+CD25- non-regulatory cells, CD4 and CD8 cells. The CDR3 runs 15 residues. Germline CDR1 and CDR2: MNHNY and SVGAGI (reference sequence). Trimming at V came to 5 bases and at J to 0 bases, leaving 5 bases not matched to a gene. Libraries were prepared by immunoSEQ multiplex PCR; TCRdb keeps only in-frame clonotypes and omits some of them. The sample yields around 120,000 clones, around 94% seen once. The sequenced sample was CD4+ T cells from blood. The sequence came from a human donor in good health. V usage is TRBV6-6 and J usage is TRBJ1-1, with TRBD1 identical over 8 bases. CDR3 in amino acids: CASSNRDRMNTEAFF. CDR3 sequence (DNA): TGTGCCAGCAGTAACCGGGACAGGATGAACACTGAAGCTTTCTTT.